This paragraph reports one T cell receptor beta chain. Participants had their cohort set by participant-reported clinical history. The sample comes from a study of blood T cell repertoires in COVID-19. Study context: Donors in the United States, Italy and Spain gave samples during acute or convalescent COVID-19. Nucleic acid was either cDNA or gDNA, and it came from T cells, B-cell-depleted T cells, or PBMCs.

The length of the CDR3 is 16 residues. Trimming cost V 2 bases and J 2 bases; bases outside gene matches: 8. Germline CDR1 reads MNHNS; CDR2 reads SASEGT. Original processing notes: By means of reference gene primer amplification, nucleated cell counts were estimated. The repertoire was sequenced with immunoSEQ multiplex PCR; TCRdb's copy has only in-frame clones and lacks some. That table supplies the V and J calls and clone size; D and trimming were determined from the DNA. The table lists 200,000 or so clones, 65% to 90% of them singletons. Sequencing was done on a sample of PBMCs or T cells enriched from blood (not recorded which). This TCR was recovered from a woman aged 40 to 50 with acute COVID-19. V is TRBV6-1 and J is TRBJ2-7; 8 bases align to TRBD2. The CDR3 reads CASSELKREPAYEQYF. In DNA form, the CDR3 reads TGTGCCAGCAGTGAATTGAAGCGGGAGCCGGCCTACGAGCAGTACTTC.